This entry lists 10 T cell receptor beta chains sequenced from one sample in a study of OX40 agonist ivuxolimab in advanced cancers. To prepare the library, the immunoSEQ multiplex PCR assay was applied. This is the immuneACCESS table as TCRdb keeps it, with only in-frame sequences that have V and J called. A part of the clones is gone; compared with another copy, unresolved V genes explain less than half, and the rest is unexplained. The sample table records 50,000 to 65,000 clones; roughly 77% of these occur just once. The ten largest clones capture more than 0.65% of the sample. The sequencing here drew on CD4+ or CD8+ T cells sorted from blood, taken in a trial of the OX40 agonist ivuxolimab. Receptor source: an adult with an advanced solid tumor such as melanoma, head and neck, liver or kidney cancer.

This chain links TRBV6-1 with TRBJ1-2; 9 bases line up with TRBD1. The CDR3 loop spans 13 amino acids. Germline V gene sequence: CDR1 MNHNS, CDR2 SASEGT. J gave up 8 bases and V 7 bases, and 8 bases lay outside the gene matches. The CDR3, as DNA: TGTGCCAGCAAACAGGGGGCCATGGGCGGCTACACCTTC. It is translated as CASKQGAMGGYTF.

This chain uses TRBV11-2 with TRBJ2-7; 9 nucleotides match TRBD1. V dropped 5 bases and J dropped 0; count of bases not matched to a gene: 2. The CDR3 runs 14 residues. CDR1 and CDR2 from the germline V gene are SGHAT and FQNNGV. The CDR3 coding sequence is TGTGCCAGCAGCGTGGACAGGGGCTCCTACGAGCAGTACTTC. Translating gives CASSVDRGSYEQYF.

V usage is TRBV16 and J usage is TRBJ2-2; 8 bases are a match to TRBD1. Losses at the gene ends were 4 bases for V and 4 bases for J; bases not matched to a gene: 8. CDR3 length: 16 amino acids. CDR1 and CDR2 from the germline V gene are KGHSY and FQNENV. CDR3 sequence reads: CASSPKAGGITGELFF. The CDR3 nucleotides are TGTGCCAGCAGCCCTAAAGCAGGGGGCATCACCGGGGAGCTGTTTTTT.

The V and J genes are TRBV5-1 and TRBJ2-2, with D perhaps matching TRBD1 (6 bases). V was cut by 4 bases and J by 3 bases, with 10 bases left in between. Germline-derived CDR1 and CDR2 are SGHRS and YFSETQ. This CDR3 region has 14 residues. The DNA of the CDR3 is TGCGCCAGCAGCCAGGGGTTTGACACCGGGGAGCTGTTTTTT. Amino acid sequence: CASSQGFDTGELFF.

V usage is TRBV11-2 and J usage is TRBJ1-2, with D possibly being TRBD1 (5 bases). Trimming pared 6 bases from V and 7 bases from J, leaving 15 bases between. The CDR3 has 13 amino acids. Per germline, CDR1 SGHAT and CDR2 FQNNGV. CDR3 in amino acids: CASSPLAGTGYTF. The CDR3 coding sequence is TGTGCCAGCAGTCCTTTGGCAGGGACTGGCTACACCTTC. Based on the CDR3 plus reference TRBV11-2 and TRBJ1-2, the full variable domain is EAGVAQSPRYKIIEKRQSVAFWCNPISGHATLYWYQQILGQGPKLLIQFQNNGVVDDSQLPKDRFSAERLKGVDSTLKIQPAKLEDSAVYLCASSPLAGTGYTFGSGTRLTVV.

The rearrangement uses TRBV5-1 and TRBJ2-3; maybe TRBD1 (7 bases). Germline CDR1 SGHRS, CDR2 YFSETQ. V lost 0 bases and J 9 bases, leaving 11 bases between the germline ends. This CDR3 is 13 amino acids long. Written as DNA, the CDR3 is TGCGCCAGCAGCTTGGCGCGGGACAGCACGCAGTATTTT. Protein product: CASSLARDSTQYF.

The chain has TRBV14 and TRBJ2-3, with 10 bases fitting TRBD2. Germline trimming cut 3 bases from V and 1 base from J; bases unmatched to any gene: 4. CDR1 is SGHDN, CDR2 FVKESK, per germline. This CDR3 comprises 16 residues. This chain's CDR3 is CASSQRLAGGTDTQYF. In DNA form, the CDR3 reads TGTGCCAGCAGCCAGAGGCTAGCGGGGGGCACAGATACGCAGTATTTT.

The chain joins TRBV19 to TRBJ2-6; perhaps TRBD1 as D (7 bases). The CDR3 loop spans 16 amino acids. The germline V gene encodes CDR1 LNHDA and CDR2 SQIVND (reference sequence). V was shortened by 5 bases and J by 3 bases, with 14 bases between the two germline ends. The CDR3 region has the DNA TGTGCCAGTAGTCCAGGAGGGGGCGGTGGGGCCAACGTCCTGACTTTC. Its translation is CASSPGGGGGANVLTF.

The V call is TRBV2, the J call TRBJ2-7; D is tentatively TRBD1 or TRBD2 (5 bases each). The V gene's germline CDR1 is SNHLY and CDR2 FYNNEI. V lost 7 bases to trimming and J lost 7 bases, with 20 bases between them. The CDR3 loop spans 14 amino acids. This CDR3 reads CASKSGTALMEQYF. In nucleotides, the CDR3 is TGTGCCAGCAAATCCGGGACGGCCCTGATGGAGCAGTACTTC.

The chain has TRBV4-2 and TRBJ2-1; TRBD2 matches at 8 bases. CDR3 length equals 17 residues. Germline CDR1 reads LGHNA; CDR2 reads YNFKEQ. The V segment lost 4 bases and the J segment 2 bases; nucleotides outside the gene matches: 10. CDR3 sequence: CASSLEERGGPYNEQFF. The DNA of the CDR3 is TGTGCCAGCAGCCTTGAGGAACGGGGGGGCCCCTACAATGAGCAGTTCTTC.